Listed here are 31 T cell receptor beta chains from one sample, sequenced in a study of T cells after yellow fever vaccination. TCRdb passed the 5' RACE reads through MiXCR, listing each CDR3 protein once. This table holds 240,000 or so distinct CDR3 sequences, less than 9% found once. Sequencing used CD4+ T cells sorted from PBMCs, obtained 15 days after the yellow fever booster vaccination. The receptors were gathered from a man aged 25 to 40 who received the YFV17D yellow fever vaccine.

V gene TRBV18 combines with J gene TRBJ2-1, with 8 bases that match TRBD2. This CDR3 contains 15 residues. Germline V lookup: CDR1 KGHSH, CDR2 LQKENI. The J segment lost 4 bases and the V segment lost 6 bases, leaving 8 bases of the junction unmatched. The CDR3 DNA is TGTGCCAGCTCCGGGCAGACTAGCGAATACAATGAGCAGTTCTTC. The encoded protein is CASSGQTSEYNEQFF.

This clonotype was seen repeatedly, ten times or more. The CDR3 region has the DNA TGTGCCAGCAGTTACCAAGGGTCATTCAATGAGCAGTTCTTC. Its protein is CASSYQGSFNEQFF. V usage is TRBV6-5 and J usage is TRBJ2-1; D is ambiguous. V dropped 2 bases and J dropped 6 bases, with 11 bases sitting between them. The CDR3 consists of 14 residues. Germline CDR1 is MNHEY and CDR2 is SVGAGI.

Ten or more counts support this clonotype. The V call is TRBV12-3 or TRBV12-4, the J call TRBJ2-5, with unresolved D. This CDR3 comprises 13 residues. V lost 3 bases and J 2 bases, leaving 7 bases between the germline ends. CDR3 residues: CASSLWDQETQYF. The CDR3 DNA is TGTGCCAGCAGTTTGTGGGATCAAGAGACCCAGTACTTC.

The V and J genes are TRBV6-5 and TRBJ2-7; maybe TRBD2 (6 bases). This CDR3 is built from 14 residues. The V end was cut by 4 bases, the J end by 2 bases, with 12 bases between. Looked up from germline, CDR1 is MNHEY and CDR2 is SVGAGI. CDR3 bases: TGTGCCAGCAGTTCTCCGGGACTCACCTACGAGCAGTACTTC. It translates to CASSSPGLTYEQYF.

In the case of this clonotype: Possible read error: a much larger clone is one base away. This chain uses TRBV5-1 with TRBJ2-2, with D perhaps matching TRBD2 (6 bases). The V gene's germline CDR1 is SGHRS and CDR2 YFSETQ. CDR3 size: 15 residues. CDR3 nucleotide sequence: TGCGCCAGCAGCTTGATTAGCGGTGACACCGGGGAGCTGTCTTTT. Protein product: CASSLISGDTGELSF.

This clonotype was counted a few times. The chain joins TRBV19 to TRBJ2-5; 7 bases are a match to TRBD1. Germline assignment: CDR1 LNHDA and CDR2 SQIVND (reference sequence). Trimming removed 7 bases from V and 4 bases from J; junction bases left unmatched: 6. This CDR3 comprises 13 residues. The CDR3 loop reads CASTRGRGETQYF. DNA for the CDR3: TGTGCCAGTACTAGGGGGCGCGGAGAGACCCAGTACTTC. Complete variable domain (other parts from reference TRBV19 and TRBJ2-5): DGGITQSPKYLFRKEGQNVTLSCEQNLNHDAMYWYRQDPGQGLRLIYYSQIVNDFQKGDIAEGYSVSREKKESFPLTVTSAQKNPTAFYLCASTRGRGETQYFGPGTRLLVL.

This chain connects TRBV20-1 to TRBJ2-3; D might be TRBD1 (6 bases). The CDR3 spans 14 residues. CDR1 is DFQATT and CDR2 is SNEGSKA in the germline V gene (reference sequence). Trimming shortened V by 7 bases and J by 0 bases, and 14 bases separated the two germline ends. CDR3 loop: CSVKGVTSTDTQYF. The CDR3 nucleotides are TGCAGTGTTAAGGGGGTGACTAGCACAGATACGCAGTATTTT.

This clonotype came up many times. V is TRBV7-8 and J is TRBJ2-3; TRBD2 matches at 9 bases. Germline V gene data show CDR1 as SGHVS and CDR2 as FQNEAQ. The CDR3 length is 16 residues. The trim removed 2 bases at V and 5 bases at J, leaving 8 bases unmatched. The CDR3 nucleotides are TGTGCCAGCAGCTTATTAGGACTAGCGACCGGAGATACGCAGTATTTT. Encoded protein: CASSLLGLATGDTQYF.

The chain combines TRBV12-3 or TRBV12-4 with TRBJ2-7; D remains unclear. The CDR3 length is 15 residues. The germline V and J ends were trimmed by 5 bases and 0 bases, with 14 bases remaining between them. CDR3 DNA sequence: TGTGCCAGCAGTCAGGTGGCGGCTTCCTCCTACGAGCAGTACTTC. Translated, it gives CASSQVAASSYEQYF.

V and J are TRBV7-2 and TRBJ1-5; D may be TRBD1 (5 bases). Germline V lookup: CDR1 SGHTA, CDR2 FQGNSA. There are 15 residues in the CDR3. V shed 4 bases and J shed 3 bases, with 13 bases lying between them. For the CDR3, the DNA is TGTGCCAGCAGCTCTACGGGGGGGTACAATCAGCCCCAGCATTTT. This encodes CASSSTGGYNQPQHF. The full variable domain, rest sourced from reference TRBV7-2 and TRBJ1-5, is GAGVSQSPSNKVTEKGKDVELRCDPISGHTALYWYRQSLGQGLEFLIYFQGNSAPDKSGLPSDRFSAERTGGSVSTLTIQRTQQEDSAVYLCASSSTGGYNQPQHFGDGTRLSIL.

Only a few counts were recorded for this clonotype. The chain uses TRBV25-1 and TRBJ2-5; possible D gene TRBD2, 6 bases. Germline loops: CDR1 MGHDK, CDR2 SYGVNS. This CDR3 is built from 14 residues. Trimming pared 2 bases from V and 1 base from J, leaving 8 bases between. CDR3 DNA: TGTGCCAGCAGTGAAGGGGGGATCCAAGAGACCCAGTACTTC. Amino acids: CASSEGGIQETQYF.

In this sample, this clonotype turned up a few times. The V call is TRBV10-3, the J call TRBJ2-1, with D uncertain. Between the trimmed V and J ends, which lost 4 bases and 8 bases, there was a span of 6 bases. The V gene's germline CDR1 is ENHRY and CDR2 SYGVKD. The CDR3 runs to 11 residues. The CDR3 region has the DNA TGTGCCATCAGTGTGGGCGATGAGCAGTTCTTC. Residues: CAISVGDEQFF.

This clonotype has just a few counts. The chain links TRBV27 to TRBJ1-2, with 8 bases that match TRBD1. This CDR3 is built from 14 residues. Germline trimming cut 6 bases from V and 8 bases from J; bases unmatched to any gene: 11. Germline-derived CDR1 and CDR2 are MNHEY and SMNVEV (reference sequence). The CDR3 DNA follows: TGTGCCAGCAGGGCCCCGGACAGGGAATGGGGCTACACCTTC. This gives the protein CASRAPDREWGYTF.

The chain links TRBV9 to TRBJ2-6, with D unclear. The CDR3 length is 16 residues. The V gene lost 0 bases and the J gene lost 4 bases, with 11 bases spanning the gap. The germline gives CDR1 SGDLS, CDR2 YYNGEE. Written as DNA, the CDR3 is TGTGCCAGCAGCGTAGGTCAGGCAGCCGGGGCCAACGTCCTGACTTTC. Its translation is CASSVGQAAGANVLTF.

The rearrangement uses TRBV6-2 or TRBV6-3 and TRBJ1-5, with 9 positions matching TRBD1. Per germline, CDR1 MNHEY and CDR2 SVGEGT. This CDR3 is built from 18 residues. V lost 6 bases to trimming and J lost 6 bases; unmatched junction nucleotides: 18. The CDR3 DNA is TGTGCCAGCAGGATACAGGGGGCGAGTCTGGCTTTGAGTCAGCCCCAGCATTTT. Its protein product is CASRIQGASLALSQPQHF.

CDR3 region: CASGSGTAFQETQYF. CDR3 coding DNA: TGTGCTAGTGGTTCCGGGACAGCATTTCAAGAGACCCAGTACTTC. The gene calls are TRBV12-5 and TRBJ2-5, with 7 bases fitting TRBD1. Looked up from germline, CDR1 is LGHNT and CDR2 is FRNRAP. This CDR3 comprises 15 residues. V was clipped by 4 bases and J by 2 bases; unmatched bases: 7.

This clonotype showed up just a few times. The chain combines TRBV20-1 with TRBJ2-7; D unresolved. The CDR3 is 14 amino acids. Germline V CDR1 and CDR2: DFQATT, SNEGSKA (reference sequence). V lost 1 base, J lost 7 bases, and 17 bases lay in between. The CDR3 spells CSARVSRMGNEQYF. Written as DNA, the CDR3 is TGCAGTGCTAGAGTATCGCGGATGGGGAATGAGCAGTACTTC.

This clonotype was seen at least ten times. The V gene is TRBV5-1, the J gene TRBJ2-7; 7 bases are shared with TRBD1. The CDR3 has 15 amino acids. V trimming: 2 bases; J trimming: 2 bases; junction bases outside the gene matches: 7. In germline, CDR1 is SGHRS, CDR2 YFSETQ. The DNA for the CDR3 is TGCGCCAGCAGCTTATCGGGACAGTGGACCTACGAGCAGTACTTC. It is translated as CASSLSGQWTYEQYF.

This clonotype showed up just a few times. Here the CDR3 reads CSARLAGGRTDTQYF. The CDR3 DNA is TGCAGTGCCAGACTAGCGGGAGGGCGCACAGATACGCAGTATTTT. This sequence joins TRBV20-1 and TRBJ2-3; 14 nucleotides match TRBD2. CDR3 length equals 15 residues. Per the germline V gene, CDR1 is DFQATT and CDR2 is SNEGSKA (reference sequence). Losses at the gene ends were 6 bases for V and 1 base for J; bases not matched to a gene: 3.

This clonotype was seen many times. The J gene is TRBJ2-5, the V gene TRBV11-2; TRBD2 matches 12 bases. CDR1 SGHAT and CDR2 FQNNGV come from the germline V gene. V shed 5 bases, J shed 5 bases, and the junction held 9 bases outside the gene matches. The CDR3 has 16 amino acids. CDR3 DNA: TGTGCCAGCAGCCCTAGGCTAGCGGGAGGGCAGGAGACCCAGTACTTC. The encoded protein is CASSPRLAGGQETQYF.

The chain carries TRBV9 and TRBJ2-3, with D perhaps TRBD1 or TRBD2 (6 bases each). The germline gives CDR1 SGDLS, CDR2 YYNGEE. Deletions cut 6 bases from V and 0 bases from J, with 20 bases between. The CDR3 sequence is 17 residues long. CDR3 in amino acids: CASTPRGDPLSTDTQYF. The CDR3 DNA follows: TGTGCCAGCACCCCGAGGGGGGATCCCCTGAGCACAGATACGCAGTATTTT.

The V gene is TRBV7-2, the J gene TRBJ2-3; 8 nucleotides align to TRBD1. The CDR3 is 15 amino acids. CDR1 and CDR2 from the germline V gene are SGHTA and FQGNSA. The junction had 8 bases not matched to a gene; V was cut back by 5 bases and J by 4 bases. The CDR3 loop is CASSTTTGAADTQYF. In nucleotides, the CDR3 is TGTGCCAGCAGCACAACGACAGGGGCAGCAGATACGCAGTATTTT.

This clonotype was counted many times. This chain links TRBV12-3 or TRBV12-4 with TRBJ1-3, with unresolved D. V lost 3 bases and J 0 bases, leaving 0 bases between the germline ends. This CDR3 is built from 12 residues. CDR3 residues: CASSFSGNTIYF. CDR3 nucleotide sequence: TGTGCCAGCAGTTTCTCTGGAAACACCATATATTTT.

The rearrangement uses TRBV6-1 and TRBJ2-3; no clear D. The V end lost 6 bases, the J end lost 5 bases, and 12 bases lay between the germline ends. This CDR3 has 13 amino acids. Germline loops: CDR1 MNHNS, CDR2 SASEGT. The CDR3 here is CASRPVRGDTQYF. In DNA form, the CDR3 reads TGTGCCAGCAGGCCTGTTCGTGGAGATACGCAGTATTTT.

This clonotype was seen ten or more times. The chain carries TRBV5-1 and TRBJ2-1, with 16 bases lining up with TRBD2. Unmatched junction bases numbered 2, after V lost 4 bases and J lost 10 bases. There are 14 residues in the CDR3. Germline lookup yields CDR1 SGHRS and CDR2 YFSETQ. In nucleotides, the CDR3 is TGCGCCAGCAGCCCGGGACTAGCGGGAGGGGAGCAGTTCTTC. This encodes CASSPGLAGGEQFF.

The chain joins TRBV10-3 to TRBJ2-2; D is possibly TRBD2 (6 bases). The CDR3 is 16 amino acids. Trimming took off 4 bases at V and 1 base at J, with 13 bases between the two ends. Germline lookup yields CDR1 ENHRY and CDR2 SYGVKD. This CDR3 is CAISARAGKNTGELFF. The CDR3 nucleotides are TGTGCCATCAGTGCGCGGGCGGGAAAGAACACCGGGGAGCTGTTTTTT.

This clonotype was counted a few times. The chain is built from TRBV7-2 and TRBJ2-1; D might be TRBD1 or TRBD2, each matching 5 bases. Germline CDR1 and CDR2: SGHTA and FQGNSA. The CDR3 extends over 13 amino acids. V lost 4 bases and J 3 bases, leaving 7 bases between the germline ends. CDR3: CASSWGNYNEQFF. In DNA form, the CDR3 reads TGTGCCAGCAGCTGGGGGAACTACAATGAGCAGTTCTTC.

This clonotype has more than one count but fewer than ten. The V and J genes are TRBV20-1 and TRBJ1-5; D gene unclear. Germline CDR1 DFQATT, CDR2 SNEGSKA (reference sequence). V was clipped by 0 bases and J by 4 bases, with 7 bases between them. The CDR3 totals 13 residues. The CDR3 coding sequence is TGCAGTGCTAGAGACCCTCAGAATCAGCCCCAGCATTTT. Translated, it gives CSARDPQNQPQHF.

This clonotype was detected only a few times. CDR3 residues: CASSKDGLADNEQFF. CDR3 sequence (DNA): TGTGCCAGCAGTAAAGACGGACTAGCGGATAATGAGCAGTTCTTC. The chain has TRBV6-4 and TRBJ2-1; the match to TRBD2 covers 10 bases. The CDR3 is made up of 15 amino acids. The germline V gene has CDR1 MRHNA and CDR2 SNTAGT. V was clipped by 5 bases and J by 7 bases; unmatched bases: 8.

This clonotype was detected a few times. V and J are TRBV7-2 and TRBJ1-6, with D possibly TRBD1 on 6 matching bases. Germline CDR1 and CDR2: SGHTA and FQGNSA. The V end lost 3 bases, the J end lost 6 bases, and 9 bases lay between the germline ends. CDR3 length: 14 amino acids. CDR3 loop: CASSFGQRNSPLHF. In DNA form, the CDR3 reads TGTGCCAGCAGCTTCGGACAGCGTAATTCACCCCTCCACTTT.

The V and J genes are TRBV6-5 and TRBJ1-5; maybe TRBD1 (6 bases). Deletions cut 5 bases from V and 10 bases from J, with 21 bases between. CDR3 length: 15 residues. The germline CDR1 and CDR2 sequences are MNHEY and SVGAGI. The chain's CDR3 is CASSPRGHSFLPQHF. The CDR3 nucleotides are TGTGCCAGCAGTCCCAGGGGACATTCGTTTCTCCCCCAGCATTTT.